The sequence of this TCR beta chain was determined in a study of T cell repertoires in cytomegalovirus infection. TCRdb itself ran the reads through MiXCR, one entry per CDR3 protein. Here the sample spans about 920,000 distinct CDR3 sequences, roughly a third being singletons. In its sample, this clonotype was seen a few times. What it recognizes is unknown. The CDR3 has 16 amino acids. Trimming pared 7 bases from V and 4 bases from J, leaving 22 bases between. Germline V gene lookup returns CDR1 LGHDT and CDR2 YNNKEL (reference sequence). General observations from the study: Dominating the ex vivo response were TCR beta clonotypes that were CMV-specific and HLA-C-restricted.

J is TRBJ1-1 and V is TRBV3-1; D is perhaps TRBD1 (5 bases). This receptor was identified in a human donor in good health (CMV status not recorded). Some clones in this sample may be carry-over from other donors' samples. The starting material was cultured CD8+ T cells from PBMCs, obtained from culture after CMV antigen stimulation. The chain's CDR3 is CASTTREGPWGTEAFF. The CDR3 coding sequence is TGTGCCAGCACCACAAGGGAGGGGCCTTGGGGCACTGAAGCTTTCTTT. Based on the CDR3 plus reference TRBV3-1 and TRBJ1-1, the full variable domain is DTAVSQTPKYLVTQMGNDKSIKCEQNLGHDTMYWYKQDSKKFLKIMFSYNNKELIINETVPNRFSPKSPDKAHLNLHINSLELGDSAVYFCASTTREGPWGTEAFFGQGTRLTVV.